These 16 T cell receptor beta chains were all obtained from the same sample, sequenced in a study of post-analysis software for immune sequencing data. Study results and caveats: Patients carried a handful of TRBV segments more frequently than controls did, and TRBV5-6, TRBV5-1 and TRBV20-1 were among them.

Incorporated into the TCR beta cDNA libraries were unique molecular identifiers, which served to reduce PCR and sequencing biases. TCRdb processed the PCR reads anew with MiXCR; each CDR3 protein has one entry. The data contain fewer than 850,000 distinct CDR3 sequences, around 42% of them singletons. No antigens are known for them. Material for sequencing was blood. The source is a girl aged 5 to 17 with multiple sclerosis.

Only a few counts were recorded for this clonotype. The CDR3 loop reads CASSSRAANYGYTF. As DNA, the CDR3 is TGCGCCAGCAGCAGTCGGGCGGCTAACTATGGCTACACCTTC. The V and J genes are TRBV5-1 and TRBJ1-2; D gene unclear. The CDR3 runs 14 residues. CDR1 is SGHRS, CDR2 YFSETQ, per germline. V lost 4 bases and J 0 bases, leaving 10 bases between the germline ends.

V gene TRBV7-2 combines with J gene TRBJ1-5; 7 bases line up with TRBD1. V trimming: 2 bases; J trimming: 7 bases; junction bases outside the gene matches: 8. This CDR3 is 15 amino acids long. Germline CDR1 reads SGHTA; CDR2 reads FQGNSA. Written as DNA, the CDR3 is TGTGCCAGCAGCTTATCCGACAGGGCGGACCAGCCCCAGCATTTT. Translating it yields CASSLSDRADQPQHF.

This sequence joins TRBV7-3 and TRBJ2-4; 13 bases match TRBD2. The J call may be in error: the DNA end matches TRBJ2-7 better. The CDR3 sequence is 15 residues long. Germline CDR1 SGHTA, CDR2 FQGTGA. The CDR3 loop is CASSPGLAGVAEQYF. In DNA form, the CDR3 reads TGTGCCAGCAGCCCCGGACTAGCGGGAGTTGCCGAGCAGTACTTC.

This clonotype appeared a few times. The CDR3, as DNA: TGTGCCACAGGGACCTTTTCAGGGCATGAGCAGTTCTTC. Its protein is CATGTFSGHEQFF. The rearrangement links TRBV7-8 to TRBJ2-1; D possibly uses TRBD1 or TRBD2 (5 bases each). The germline CDR1 and CDR2 sequences are SGHVS and FQNEAQ. The CDR3 is 13 residues long. Trimming removed 10 bases at V and 8 bases at J, with 18 bases between.

The chain links TRBV20-1 to TRBJ1-5, with 7 bases identical to TRBD1. CDR1 is DFQATT and CDR2 is SNEGSKA in the germline V gene (reference sequence). This CDR3 is built from 13 residues. The trim removed 7 bases at V and 5 bases at J, leaving 8 bases unmatched. CDR3 residues: CSVAQGQDQPQHF. Here the CDR3 DNA reads TGCAGTGTCGCACAGGGGCAGGATCAGCCCCAGCATTTT.

V and J are TRBV29-1 and TRBJ1-2; D unclear. V lost 6 bases and J 6 bases, leaving 17 bases between the germline ends. Germline V lookup: CDR1 SQVTM, CDR2 ANQGSEA. The length of the CDR3 is 13 residues. The CDR3 nucleotides read TGCAGCGTACCGCATGCATTCGGGGATGGCTACACCTTC. It translates to CSVPHAFGDGYTF.

The genes are TRBV18 and TRBJ2-7; D not certain. V was shortened by 6 bases and J by 4 bases, with 13 bases between the two germline ends. The CDR3 extends over 13 amino acids. The germline V gene encodes CDR1 KGHSH and CDR2 LQKENI. Here the CDR3 DNA reads TGTGCCAGCTCCGTAGCCCGCTTTTACGAGCAGTACTTC. Protein sequence: CASSVARFYEQYF.

This chain connects TRBV6-5 to TRBJ2-1; the D gene is possibly TRBD2 (6 bases). Looked up from germline, CDR1 is MNHEY and CDR2 is SVGAGI. This CDR3 spans 12 amino acids. The V gene lost 2 bases and the J gene lost 9 bases, with 8 bases spanning the gap. For the CDR3, the DNA is TGTGCCAGCAGTTACGAGGGAGGTGAGCAGTTCTTC. Translated, it gives CASSYEGGEQFF.

The V and J genes are TRBV10-3 and TRBJ2-3; the D is unclear. The V end was cut by 0 bases, the J end by 5 bases, with 9 bases between. The germline CDR1 and CDR2 sequences are ENHRY and SYGVKD. The CDR3 covers 14 residues. In DNA, the CDR3 is TGTGCCATCAGTGAGTCTAGGGCTGTAGATACGCAGTATTTT. Its protein is CAISESRAVDTQYF.

The chain has TRBV20-1 and TRBJ2-1, with D possibly matching TRBD2 (5 bases). V was shortened by 3 bases and J by 8 bases, with 11 bases between the two germline ends. Germline V gene lookup returns CDR1 DFQATT and CDR2 SNEGSKA (reference sequence). The CDR3 spans 12 residues. The CDR3 DNA follows: TGCAGTGCTAGCCCCCCTAGCTATGAGCAGTTCTTC. Translated, it gives CSASPPSYEQFF.

The rearrangement uses TRBV28 and TRBJ2-7, with 7 bases that match TRBD1. The CDR3 extends over 13 amino acids. J gave up 3 bases and V 4 bases, and 3 bases lay outside the gene matches. CDR1 and CDR2 (germline): MDHEN, SYDVKM. The CDR3 DNA reads TGTGCCAGCAGTTGGGACAGCCTCTACGAGCAGTACTTC. As protein: CASSWDSLYEQYF.

The V gene is TRBV5-1, the J gene TRBJ1-1; D perhaps matches TRBD1 (6 bases). This CDR3 has 15 residues. V was trimmed by 4 bases and J by 1 base, leaving 14 bases between them. Germline-derived CDR1 and CDR2 are SGHRS and YFSETQ. CDR3 residues: CASSPRGPGNTEAFF. For the CDR3, the DNA is TGCGCCAGCAGCCCCAGGGGCCCAGGGAACACTGAAGCTTTCTTT. The full variable domain, completed using reference TRBV5-1 and TRBJ1-1, is KAGVTQTPRYLIKTRGQQVTLSCSPISGHRSVSWYQQTPGQGLQFLFEYFSETQRNKGNFPGRFSGRQFSNSRSEMNVSTLELGDSALYLCASSPRGPGNTEAFFGQGTRLTVV.

This clonotype was detected a few times. The chain uses TRBV20-1 and TRBJ2-7, with TRBD2 matching over 7 bases. This CDR3 region has 17 residues. Trimming took 6 bases from V and 7 from J; bases not matched to a gene: 24. CDR1 is DFQATT, CDR2 SNEGSKA, per germline (reference sequence). The CDR3 sequence is CSAKSGGLAALYNEQYF. In DNA, the CDR3 is TGCAGTGCCAAAAGTGGAGGGCTAGCGGCTCTCTACAATGAGCAGTACTTC.

The chain has TRBV6-6 and TRBJ1-4, with a weak D call TRBD1 (5 bases). Germline V gene sequence: CDR1 MNHNY, CDR2 SVGAGI (reference sequence). The CDR3 runs to 16 residues. V was shortened by 0 bases and J by 7 bases, with 15 bases between the two germline ends. In DNA, the CDR3 is TGTGCCAGCAGTTACTCGATGGTCAGGGTGGGTGAAAAACTGTTTTTT. Protein product: CASSYSMVRVGEKLFF.

This clonotype came up a few times. J is TRBJ2-4 and V is TRBV20-1; 9 nucleotides agree with TRBD2. Trimming removed 3 bases from V and 2 bases from J; junction bases left unmatched: 5. The CDR3 length is 15 residues. CDR1 is DFQATT, CDR2 SNEGSKA, per germline (reference sequence). CDR3 sequence reads: CSARDGLASKNIQYF. The DNA of the CDR3 is TGCAGTGCTAGGGATGGACTAGCGTCCAAAAACATTCAGTACTTC.

The chain couples TRBV12-3 or TRBV12-4 to TRBJ1-4, with 9 positions matching TRBD1. Trimming at V came to 4 bases and at J to 8 bases, leaving 8 bases not matched to a gene. CDR3 size: 15 residues. The CDR3 bases are TGTGCCAGCAGTTCCCCGGACAGGGGAGACGAAAAACTGTTTTTT. Amino acid sequence: CASSSPDRGDEKLFF.